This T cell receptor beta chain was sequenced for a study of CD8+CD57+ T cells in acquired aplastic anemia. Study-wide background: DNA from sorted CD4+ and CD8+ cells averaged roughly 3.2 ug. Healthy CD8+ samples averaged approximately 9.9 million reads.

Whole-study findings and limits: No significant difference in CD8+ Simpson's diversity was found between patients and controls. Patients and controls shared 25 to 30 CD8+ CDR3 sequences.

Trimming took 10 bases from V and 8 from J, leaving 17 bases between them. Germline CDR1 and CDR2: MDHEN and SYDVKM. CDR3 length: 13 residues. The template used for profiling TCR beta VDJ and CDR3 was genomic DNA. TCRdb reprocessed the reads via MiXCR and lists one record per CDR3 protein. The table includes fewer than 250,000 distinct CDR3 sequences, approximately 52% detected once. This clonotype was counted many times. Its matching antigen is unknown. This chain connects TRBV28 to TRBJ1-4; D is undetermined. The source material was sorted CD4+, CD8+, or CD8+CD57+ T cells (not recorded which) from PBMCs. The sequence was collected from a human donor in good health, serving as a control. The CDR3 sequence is CATNFLVGEKLFF. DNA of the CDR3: TGTGCCACCAACTTTCTAGTTGGAGAAAAACTGTTTTTT.